These T cell receptor beta chains were read from a single sample in a study of T-cell reconstitution after alpha-beta-depleted transplantation in children. TCRdb re-analysed the PCR reads in MiXCR, keeping a single row per CDR3 protein. Of about 1,000,000 distinct CDR3 sequences detected, roughly 29% appear once; the ten largest clones hold more than 25%. Sequenced here: PBMCs, mostly from graft donor cells, sampled 360 days after TCRalphabeta/CD19-depleted stem cell transplant. The receptors originated from a boy under two years old who had a stem cell transplant for SCID, so the T cells may come from the graft donor. Each CDR3 is given with its conserved first and last residue. The order of the fields is CDR3 protein, D gene, V gene, J gene. A D gene is named only where the DNA matches it firmly.

CDR3: CASSQVPNIQYF
D: -
V: TRBV3-1
J: TRBJ2-4

CDR3: CSAAGVVGEKLFF
D: -
V: TRBV20-1
J: TRBJ1-4

CDR3: CASSPPRGLPFGDTQYF
D: TRBD1
V: TRBV12-3/TRBV12-4
J: TRBJ2-3

CDR3: CASNSRGLAEGDTQYF
D: TRBD2
V: TRBV12-3/TRBV12-4
J: TRBJ2-3

CDR3: CASRLGFSNSYEQYF
D: -
V: TRBV6-2/TRBV6-3
J: TRBJ2-7

CDR3: CASSSGSFQIYEQYF
D: -
V: TRBV28
J: TRBJ2-7

CDR3: CASSLGSGQHF
D: -
V: TRBV12-3/TRBV12-4
J: TRBJ1-5

CDR3: CASSRSMPGGEGKTQYF
D: TRBD2
V: TRBV6-1
J: TRBJ2-5

CDR3: CASSSPGIERPSTDTQYF
D: -
V: TRBV11-1
J: TRBJ2-3

CDR3: CASSQDHGGGTDTQYF
D: TRBD2
V: TRBV4-1
J: TRBJ2-3

CDR3: CASSLGAIAGLTKNIQYF
D: TRBD2
V: TRBV7-8
J: TRBJ2-4

CDR3: CASSLGTAAYNEQFF
D: -
V: TRBV5-8
J: TRBJ2-1

CDR3: CSVRDTFYGYTF
D: -
V: TRBV29-1
J: TRBJ1-2

CDR3: CASTPGQLYNEQFF
D: -
V: TRBV7-8
J: TRBJ2-1